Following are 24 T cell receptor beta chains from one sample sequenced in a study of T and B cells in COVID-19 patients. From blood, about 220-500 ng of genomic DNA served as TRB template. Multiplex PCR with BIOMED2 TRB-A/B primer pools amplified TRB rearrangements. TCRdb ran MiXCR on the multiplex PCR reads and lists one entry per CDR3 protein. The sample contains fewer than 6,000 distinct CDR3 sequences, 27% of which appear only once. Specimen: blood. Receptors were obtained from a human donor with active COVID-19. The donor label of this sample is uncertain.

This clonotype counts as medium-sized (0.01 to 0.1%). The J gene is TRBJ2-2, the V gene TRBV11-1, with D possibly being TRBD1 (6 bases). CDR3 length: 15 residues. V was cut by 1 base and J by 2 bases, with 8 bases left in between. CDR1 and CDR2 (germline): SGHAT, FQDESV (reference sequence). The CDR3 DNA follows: TGTGCCAGCAGCTTAGGACAGGCCAACACCGGGGAGCTGTTTTTT. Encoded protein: CASSLGQANTGELFF. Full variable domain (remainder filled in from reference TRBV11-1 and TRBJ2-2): EAEVAQSPRYKITEKSQAVAFWCDPISGHATLYWYRQILGQGPELLVQFQDESVVDDSQLPKDRFSAERLKGVDSTLKIQPAELGDSAMYLCASSLGQANTGELFFGEGSRLTVL.

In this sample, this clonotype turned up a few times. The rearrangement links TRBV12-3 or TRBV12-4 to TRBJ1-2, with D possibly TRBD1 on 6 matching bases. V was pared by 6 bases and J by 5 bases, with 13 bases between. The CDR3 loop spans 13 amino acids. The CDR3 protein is CASSLTGLYGYTF. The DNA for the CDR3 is TGTGCCAGCAGCCTTACAGGGCTTTATGGCTACACCTTC.

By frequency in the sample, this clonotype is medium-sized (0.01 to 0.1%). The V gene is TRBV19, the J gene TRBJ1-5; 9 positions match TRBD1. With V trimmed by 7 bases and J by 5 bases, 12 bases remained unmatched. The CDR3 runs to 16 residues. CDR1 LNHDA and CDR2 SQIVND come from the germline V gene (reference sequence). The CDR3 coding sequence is TGTGCCAGTACGGATGGGCAGGACAGGGGACATCAGCCCCAGCATTTT. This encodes CASTDGQDRGHQPQHF.

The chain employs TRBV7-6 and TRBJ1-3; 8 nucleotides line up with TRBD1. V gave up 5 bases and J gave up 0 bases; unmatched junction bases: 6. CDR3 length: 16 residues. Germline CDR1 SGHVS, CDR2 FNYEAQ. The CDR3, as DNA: TGTGCCAGCAGCACTACGACAGGGGACTCTGGAAACACCATATATTTT. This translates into CASSTTTGDSGNTIYF.

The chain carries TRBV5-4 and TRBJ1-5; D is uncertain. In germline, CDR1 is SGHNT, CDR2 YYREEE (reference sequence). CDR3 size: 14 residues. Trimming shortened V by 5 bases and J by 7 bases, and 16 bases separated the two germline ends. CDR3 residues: CASSPDLLGQPQHF. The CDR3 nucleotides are TGTGCCAGCAGTCCGGACCTTTTGGGACAGCCCCAGCATTTT.

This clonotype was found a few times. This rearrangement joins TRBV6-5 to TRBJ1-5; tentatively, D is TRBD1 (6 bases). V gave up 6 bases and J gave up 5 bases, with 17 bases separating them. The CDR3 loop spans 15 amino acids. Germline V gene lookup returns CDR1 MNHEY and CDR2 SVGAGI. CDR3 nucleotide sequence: TGTGCCAGCAGCCCCTCGGGGGGGGCGCATCAGCCCCAGCATTTT. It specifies CASSPSGGAHQPQHF.

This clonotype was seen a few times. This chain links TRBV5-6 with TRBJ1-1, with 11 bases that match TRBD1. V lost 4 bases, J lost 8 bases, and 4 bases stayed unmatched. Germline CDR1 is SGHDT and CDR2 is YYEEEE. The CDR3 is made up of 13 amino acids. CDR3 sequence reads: CASSRGQGEEAFF. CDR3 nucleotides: TGTGCCAGCAGCCGGGGACAGGGGGAAGAAGCTTTCTTT.

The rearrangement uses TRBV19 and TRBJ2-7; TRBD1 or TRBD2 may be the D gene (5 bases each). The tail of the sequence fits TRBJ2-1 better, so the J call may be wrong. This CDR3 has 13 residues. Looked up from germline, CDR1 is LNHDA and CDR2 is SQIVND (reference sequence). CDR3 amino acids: CASSIGAGNEQFF. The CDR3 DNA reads TGTGCCAGTAGTATCGGGGCAGGGAATGAGCAGTTCTTC.

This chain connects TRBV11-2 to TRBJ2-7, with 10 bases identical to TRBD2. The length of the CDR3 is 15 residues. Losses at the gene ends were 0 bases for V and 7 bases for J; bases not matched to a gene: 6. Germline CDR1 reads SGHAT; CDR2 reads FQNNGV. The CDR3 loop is CASSLESSGGFEQYF. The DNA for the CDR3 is TGTGCCAGCAGCTTAGAGTCTAGCGGGGGTTTTGAGCAGTACTTC. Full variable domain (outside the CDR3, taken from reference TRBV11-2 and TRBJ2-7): EAGVAQSPRYKIIEKRQSVAFWCNPISGHATLYWYQQILGQGPKLLIQFQNNGVVDDSQLPKDRFSAERLKGVDSTLKIQPAKLEDSAVYLCASSLESSGGFEQYFGPGTRLTVT.

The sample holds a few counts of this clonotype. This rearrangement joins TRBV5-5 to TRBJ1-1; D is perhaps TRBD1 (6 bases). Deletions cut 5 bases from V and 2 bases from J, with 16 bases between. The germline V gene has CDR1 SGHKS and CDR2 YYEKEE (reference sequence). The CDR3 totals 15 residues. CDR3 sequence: CASSLGGAPNTEAFF. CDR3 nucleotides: TGTGCCAGCAGTCTGGGGGGGGCTCCCAACACTGAAGCTTTCTTT.

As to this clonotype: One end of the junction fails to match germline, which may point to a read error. The CDR3 sequence: CASSLIGQGMSDEQCF. The CDR3, as DNA: TGTGCCAGCAGCTTAATAGGGCAGGGGATGTCTGATGAGCAGTGCTTC. The chain is built from TRBV5-6 and TRBJ2-1, with D tentatively TRBD1 (6 bases). The CDR3 runs to 16 residues. CDR1 SGHDT and CDR2 YYEEEE come from the germline V gene.

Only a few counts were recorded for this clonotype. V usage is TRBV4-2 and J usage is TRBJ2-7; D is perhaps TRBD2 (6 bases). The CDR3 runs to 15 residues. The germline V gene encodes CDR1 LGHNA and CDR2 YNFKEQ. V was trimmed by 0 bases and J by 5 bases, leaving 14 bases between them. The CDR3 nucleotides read TGTGCCAGCAGCCAAGAGAGCTTCTGGAGGGACGAGCAGTACTTC. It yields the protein CASSQESFWRDEQYF.

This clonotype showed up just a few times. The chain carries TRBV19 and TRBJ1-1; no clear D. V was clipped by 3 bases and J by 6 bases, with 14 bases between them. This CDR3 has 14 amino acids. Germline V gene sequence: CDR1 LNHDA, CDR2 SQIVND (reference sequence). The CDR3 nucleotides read TGTGCCAGTAGTATCTATATGGATAACCCTGAAGCTTTCTTT. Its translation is CASSIYMDNPEAFF.

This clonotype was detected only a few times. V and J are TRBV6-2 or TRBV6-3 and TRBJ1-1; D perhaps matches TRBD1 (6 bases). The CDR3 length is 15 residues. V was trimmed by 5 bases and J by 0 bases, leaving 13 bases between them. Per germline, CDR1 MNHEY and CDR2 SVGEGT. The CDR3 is CASSNLRGMNTEAFF. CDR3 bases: TGTGCCAGCAGTAACCTCAGGGGCATGAACACTGAAGCTTTCTTT.

The CDR3 DNA reads as TGTGCCAGCTCACTCGCCAACCCGGGACAGGGGGAGGGTGAGCAGTTCTTC. It encodes CASSLANPGQGEGEQFF. The J gene is TRBJ2-1, the V gene TRBV18; 11 bases are shared with TRBD1. CDR1 and CDR2 from the germline V gene are KGHSH and LQKENI. CDR3 length: 17 residues. The junction had 14 bases not matched to a gene; V was cut back by 4 bases and J by 9 bases.

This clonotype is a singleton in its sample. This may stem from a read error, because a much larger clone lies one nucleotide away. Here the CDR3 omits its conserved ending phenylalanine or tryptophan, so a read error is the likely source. This CDR3 is CASSLGQGPYNEQFL. CDR3 coding DNA: TGTGCCAGCAGCCTCGGACAGGGCCCCTACAATGAGCAGTTCTTA. V usage is TRBV5-6 and J usage is TRBJ2-1; TRBD1 aligns across 8 bases. The V gene's germline CDR1 is SGHDT and CDR2 YYEEEE. The CDR3 has 15 amino acids. The V and J ends lost 4 bases and 2 bases, in that order; junction bases with no gene match: 5.

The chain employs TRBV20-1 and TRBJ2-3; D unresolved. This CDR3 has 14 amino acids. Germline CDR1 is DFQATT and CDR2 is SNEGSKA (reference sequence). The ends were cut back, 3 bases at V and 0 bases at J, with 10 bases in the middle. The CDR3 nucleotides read TGCAGTGCTAGTGTTAGTGGAAGCACAGATACGCAGTATTTT. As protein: CSASVSGSTDTQYF.

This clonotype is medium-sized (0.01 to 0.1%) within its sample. CDR3 sequence reads: CASSNLAGSGDEQFF. The DNA of the CDR3 is TGTGCCAGTAGTAATCTAGCGGGATCAGGCGATGAGCAGTTCTTC. The chain uses TRBV19 and TRBJ2-1; 9 bases are a match to TRBD2. V lost 4 bases and J lost 8; bases outside the gene matches: 9. Germline V gene sequence: CDR1 LNHDA, CDR2 SQIVND (reference sequence). The CDR3 length is 15 residues.

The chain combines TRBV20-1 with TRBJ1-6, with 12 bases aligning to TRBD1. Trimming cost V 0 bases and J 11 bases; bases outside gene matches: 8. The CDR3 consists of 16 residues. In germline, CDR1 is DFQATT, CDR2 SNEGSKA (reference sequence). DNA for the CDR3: TGCAGTGCTAGAGATAGCGGGACAGGGGGCGTCCCACCCCTCCACTTT. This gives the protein CSARDSGTGGVPPLHF.

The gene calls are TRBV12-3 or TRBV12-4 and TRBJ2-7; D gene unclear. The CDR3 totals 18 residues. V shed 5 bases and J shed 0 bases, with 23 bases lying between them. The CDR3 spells CASSPYPLITLSSYEQYF. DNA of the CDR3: TGTGCCAGCAGTCCTTACCCATTAATAACCCTTAGCTCCTACGAGCAGTACTTC.

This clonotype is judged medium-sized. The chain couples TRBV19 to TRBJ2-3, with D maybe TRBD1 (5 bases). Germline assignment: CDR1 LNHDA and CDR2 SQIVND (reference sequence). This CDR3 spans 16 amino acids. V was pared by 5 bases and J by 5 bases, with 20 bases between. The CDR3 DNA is TGTGCCAGTAGTGCCCAGAGGTTGCAGGGTCGAGATACGCAGTATTTT. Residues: CASSAQRLQGRDTQYF.

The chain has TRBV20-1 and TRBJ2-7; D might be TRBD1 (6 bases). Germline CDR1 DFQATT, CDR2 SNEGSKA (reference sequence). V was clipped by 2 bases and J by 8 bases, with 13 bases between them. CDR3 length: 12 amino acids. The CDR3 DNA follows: TGCAGTGCTAGACCTGGGACAATCAAGCAGTACTTC. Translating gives CSARPGTIKQYF.

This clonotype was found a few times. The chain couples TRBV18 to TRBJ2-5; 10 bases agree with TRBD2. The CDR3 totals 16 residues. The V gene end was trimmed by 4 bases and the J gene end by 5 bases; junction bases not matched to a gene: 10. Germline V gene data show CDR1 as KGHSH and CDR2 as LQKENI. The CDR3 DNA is TGTGCCAGCTCACGCTTAATAGCGGGAGGCCTGGAGACCCAGTACTTC. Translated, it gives CASSRLIAGGLETQYF.

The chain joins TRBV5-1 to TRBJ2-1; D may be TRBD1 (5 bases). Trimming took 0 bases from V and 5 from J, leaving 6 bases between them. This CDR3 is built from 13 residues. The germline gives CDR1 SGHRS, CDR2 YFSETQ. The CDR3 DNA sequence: TGCGCCAGCAGCTTGGGACAGCACAATGAGCAGTTCTTC. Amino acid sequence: CASSLGQHNEQFF.